The 10 T cell receptor beta chains listed next were all sequenced from one sample in a study of T cell changes during pregnancy in multiple sclerosis. Libraries were prepared by immunoSEQ multiplex PCR; TCRdb keeps only in-frame clonotypes and omits some of them. The sample has 49,000 or so clones, 92% seen once; the top ten hold approximately 0.4%. The sample consisted of CD4+ T cells from peripheral blood mononuclear cells, taken in the second trimester of pregnancy. The receptors derive from a female donor in good health, enrolled as a control in a pregnancy study.

This clone was counted once. V and J are TRBV10-3 and TRBJ1-1, with 8 bases matching TRBD1. Unmatched junction bases numbered 6, after V lost 6 bases and J lost 3 bases. From germline, CDR1 is ENHRY and CDR2 SYGVKD. This CDR3 is built from 14 residues. The CDR3 bases are TGTGCCATCAGCGACAGGGGATCGGACACTGAAGCTTTCTTT. Amino acids: CAISDRGSDTEAFF.

This clone was observed a single time. The rearrangement links TRBV5-1 to TRBJ1-4; possibly TRBD1 for D (5 bases). V gave up 5 bases and J gave up 4 bases, with 24 bases separating them. The CDR3 is 18 amino acids. The germline V gene has CDR1 SGHRS and CDR2 YFSETQ. CDR3 region: CASRAQASPFRGNEKLFF. As DNA, the CDR3 is TGCGCCAGCAGGGCTCAGGCTTCCCCCTTTAGGGGTAATGAAAAACTGTTTTTT. Full variable domain (rest looked up from reference TRBV5-1 and TRBJ1-4): KAGVTQTPRYLIKTRGQQVTLSCSPISGHRSVSWYQQTPGQGLQFLFEYFSETQRNKGNFPGRFSGRQFSNSRSEMNVSTLELGDSALYLCASRAQASPFRGNEKLFFGSGTQLSVL.

The gene calls are TRBV18 and TRBJ2-3; D remains unclear. Germline V CDR1 and CDR2: KGHSH, LQKENI. The V and J ends lost 6 bases and 3 bases respectively, with 10 bases between them. This CDR3 has 13 residues. The CDR3 DNA is TGTGCCAGCTCCCTTTGGCAGACAGATACGCAGTATTTT. Translation: CASSLWQTDTQYF.

The chain is built from TRBV30 and TRBJ1-2, with 7 bases aligning to TRBD1. This CDR3 contains 13 residues. Trimming took 0 bases from V and 7 from J; bases not matched to a gene: 5. Germline values: CDR1 GTSNPN, CDR2 SVGIG (reference sequence). CDR3 nucleotides: TGTGCCTGGAGTGTACGACAGGGAGGTGGCTACACCTTC. Protein product: CAWSVRQGGGYTF. The variable domain in full, with the rest retrieved from reference TRBV30 and TRBJ1-2, is SQTIHQWPATLVQPVGSPLSLECTVEGTSNPNLYWYRQAAGRGLQLLFYSVGIGQISSEVPQNLSASRPQDRQFILSSKKLLLSDSGFYLCAWSVRQGGGYTFGSGTRLTVV.

The chain joins TRBV30 to TRBJ1-5, with a possible D match to TRBD1 (6 bases). The CDR3 spans 13 residues. Germline V gene data show CDR1 as GTSNPN and CDR2 as SVGIG (reference sequence). V was shortened by 3 bases and J by 9 bases, with 15 bases between the two germline ends. CDR3 sequence reads: CAWRKGGGGPQHF. The DNA of the CDR3 is TGTGCCTGGAGAAAAGGGGGGGGCGGGCCCCAGCATTTT.

This rearrangement joins TRBV9 to TRBJ2-3; 8 positions match TRBD2. Trimming took 3 bases from V and 4 from J; bases not matched to a gene: 4. This CDR3 is 14 amino acids long. CDR1 and CDR2 (germline): SGDLS, YYNGEE. CDR3 nucleotides: TGTGCCAGCAGCGCCGGGGGGGGGCCAGATACGCAGTATTTT. This codes for CASSAGGGPDTQYF.

The gene calls are TRBV6-1 and TRBJ1-2; 10 nucleotides agree with TRBD1. CDR3 size: 13 residues. The germline gives CDR1 MNHNS, CDR2 SASEGT. V shed 8 bases, J shed 3 bases, and the junction held 3 bases outside the gene matches. This chain's CDR3 is CASATGGHYGYTF. Written as DNA, the CDR3 is TGTGCCAGCGCGACAGGGGGCCACTATGGCTACACCTTC.

This sequence joins TRBV30 and TRBJ2-5; 8 bases map to TRBD2. From germline, CDR1 is GTSNPN and CDR2 SVGIG (reference sequence). The CDR3 covers 13 residues. The V gene end was trimmed by 2 bases and the J gene end by 9 bases; junction bases not matched to a gene: 8. The CDR3 sequence is CAWSYRGGLAQYF. DNA for the CDR3: TGTGCCTGGAGTTATCGCGGGGGGTTGGCCCAGTACTTC.

The chain couples TRBV7-3 to TRBJ1-2; D gene unclear. V gave up 6 bases and J gave up 5 bases, with 19 bases separating them. This CDR3 spans 15 amino acids. Per germline, CDR1 SGHTA and CDR2 FQGTGA. In DNA form, the CDR3 reads TGTGCCAGCAGTATAAACCCGGGAGCCTCTTATGGCTACACCTTC. This codes for CASSINPGASYGYTF.

The chain uses TRBV5-4 and TRBJ2-1; D might be TRBD2 (6 bases). CDR3 length equals 16 residues. V was cut by 0 bases and J by 1 base, with 11 bases left in between. Germline CDR1 is SGHNT and CDR2 is YYREEE (reference sequence). In DNA, the CDR3 is TGTGCCAGCAGCTTGGGGGCGGGGTATTCCTACAATGAGCAGTTCTTC. It is translated as CASSLGAGYSYNEQFF.